These 29 T cell receptor beta chains were sequenced from one sample in a study of T cell clonality in common variable immunodeficiency. General study findings and limits: In common variable immunodeficiency, TCR beta chains reportedly carried fewer deletions and N-nucleotide insertions.

Sequencing used immunoSEQ multiplex PCR; TCRdb keeps in-frame clones, though not all of them. In total the sample includes about 28,000 clones, none of them seen once. No antigen has been identified for these receptors. The sample consisted of peripheral blood mononuclear cells. The receptors stem from a human donor with common variable immunodeficiency.

This clone was seen only a few times. The read gets to within 3 residues of the CDR3 end, and the germline J gene fills in the rest. The chain links TRBV5-4 to TRBJ2-5, with D perhaps TRBD2 (6 bases). Germline loops: CDR1 SGHNT, CDR2 YYREEE (reference sequence). CDR3 length: 16 amino acids. Trimming removed 0 bases from V and 5 bases from J, with 17 bases in between. The chain's CDR3 is CASSLAIRGAGETQYF. The covered CDR3 bases are TGTGCCAGCAGCTTGGCCATACGGGGCGCGGGGGAGACC.

A remark on this clone: The sequence runs out 3 residues before the end of the CDR3; the remainder is reconstructed from the germline J gene. This chain joins TRBV11-3 and TRBJ2-1, with 12 bases identical to TRBD2. Germline V CDR1 and CDR2: SGHNT, YENEEA. This CDR3 is built from 15 residues. Germline trimming cut 4 bases from V and 7 bases from J; bases unmatched to any gene: 5. CDR3 DNA (partial): TGTGCCAGCAGCTCCGCTAGCGGGGGGGCAAATGAG. It codes for CASSSASGGANE. The full CDR3 reads CASSSASGGANEQFF.

Comment on this clone: With the read ending 3 residues before the CDR3 end, the germline J gene is used to fill in that end. This chain connects TRBV5-1 to TRBJ2-3; the match to TRBD2 covers 13 bases. V was pared by 4 bases and J by 2 bases, with 7 bases of the junction left unmatched. This CDR3 comprises 17 residues. Germline V gene sequence: CDR1 SGHRS, CDR2 YFSETQ. Incomplete CDR3 DNA: TGCGCCAGCAGCCAACGACTAGCGGGGGGCTCCACAGATACG. The encoded protein is CASSQRLAGGSTDT. The entire CDR3 protein reads CASSQRLAGGSTDTQYF.

On this clone itself: The read gets to within 3 residues of the CDR3 end, and the germline J gene fills in the rest. J is TRBJ1-1 and V is TRBV18, with 9 bases that match TRBD1. In germline, CDR1 is KGHSH, CDR2 LQKENI. The CDR3 has 14 amino acids. V lost 3 bases, J lost 5 bases, and 4 bases stayed unmatched. This CDR3 reads CASSPGQGKTEAFF. The CDR3 DNA, read in part, is TGTGCCAGCTCACCGGGACAGGGAAAAACTGAA. Drawing the rest from reference TRBV18 and TRBJ1-1, the complete variable domain is NAGVMQNPRHLVRRRGQEARLRCSPMKGHSHVYWYRQLPEEGLKFMVYLQKENIIDESGMPKERFSAEFPKEGPSILRIQQVVRGDSAAYFCASSPGQGKTEAFFGQGTRLTVV.

This clone was counted only a few times. The sequenced fragment ends 3 residues before the CDR3 boundary, so the rest is inferred from the germline J gene. This chain uses TRBV5-6 with TRBJ2-5, with a tentative D call TRBD2 (7 bases). Germline V CDR1 and CDR2: SGHDT, YYEEEE. The CDR3 runs to 14 residues. The V gene lost 2 bases and the J gene lost 2 bases, with 10 bases spanning the gap. The DNA read from the CDR3 is TGTGCCAGCAGCTTAGGGGGGGCGCAAGAGACC. Its translation is CASSLGGAQET. The full-length CDR3 reads as CASSLGGAQETQYF.

This clone occurred a few times. The read ends 3 residues before the CDR3 terminus; that terminus is restored from the germline J gene. The gene calls are TRBV7-2 and TRBJ1-2; unclear D gene. CDR1 is SGHTA, CDR2 FQGNSA, per germline. The CDR3 has 11 amino acids. CDR3 amino acids: CASSPLGPYTF. CDR3 DNA, as far as it was read: TGTGCCAGCAGCCCTTTGGGCCCA.

About this clone itself: The DNA ends 3 residues before the CDR3 does, and the rest of the CDR3 is filled in from the germline J gene. This chain joins TRBV18 and TRBJ1-1, with D maybe TRBD1 (6 bases). V was cut by 5 bases and J by 2 bases, with 15 bases left in between. CDR1 is KGHSH, CDR2 LQKENI, per germline. The CDR3 has 15 residues. The CDR3 DNA, read in part, is TGTGCCAGCTCAGCCTTGGGGGCCCCTAACACTGAA. Residues: CASSALGAPNTE. In full, the CDR3 is CASSALGAPNTEAFF. The whole variable domain, remainder taken from reference TRBV18 and TRBJ1-1, is NAGVMQNPRHLVRRRGQEARLRCSPMKGHSHVYWYRQLPEEGLKFMVYLQKENIIDESGMPKERFSAEFPKEGPSILRIQQVVRGDSAAYFCASSALGAPNTEAFFGQGTRLTVV.

As to this clone: Sequencing ends 3 residues short of the CDR3 end; the germline J gene provides the rest. This sequence joins TRBV19 and TRBJ2-1; 8 bases agree with TRBD2. The CDR3 spans 16 residues. The germline CDR1 and CDR2 sequences are LNHDA and SQIVND (reference sequence). J was trimmed by 0 bases and V by 9 bases; bases with no gene match: 10. This chain's CDR3 is CASRGRGASSYNEQFF. The part of the CDR3 DNA that was read is TGTGCCAGCCGGGGGCGGGGGGCGAGCTCCTACAATGAG.

Of note for this clone: The read finishes 3 residues shy of the CDR3 end, and the germline J gene is used to complete it. The chain carries TRBV10-2 and TRBJ2-5; D perhaps matches TRBD1 (6 bases). There are 15 residues in the CDR3. In germline, CDR1 is WSHSY, CDR2 SAAADI. Trimming left V 2 bases short and J 5 bases short, with 15 bases between. CDR3 bases read: TGCGCCAGCAGTGAGCCCCGGGCGAGGGGGGAGACC. Translation: CASSEPRARGET. From start to end, the CDR3 is CASSEPRARGETQYF.

This clone appeared many times. The read ends 3 residues shy of where the CDR3 ends; the end is completed using the germline J gene. The chain links TRBV7-2 to TRBJ2-5, with a weak D call TRBD1 (6 bases). Trimming stripped 5 bases from V and 5 bases from J, with 12 bases between. CDR1 is SGHTA and CDR2 is FQGNSA in the germline V gene. CDR3 length equals 13 residues. The CDR3 loop reads CASSPHQGETQYF. CDR3 DNA, as far as it was read: TGTGCCAGCAGCCCTCACCAGGGGGAGACC.

Remarks on this clone: The read terminates 3 residues before the CDR3 end, so the remaining end is supplied by the germline J gene. This chain links TRBV7-2 with TRBJ1-3, with unresolved D. The germline gives CDR1 SGHTA, CDR2 FQGNSA. V shed 1 base and J shed 4 bases, with 5 bases lying between them. This CDR3 has 13 residues. CDR3 DNA, as far as it was read: TGTGCCAGCAGCTTAGTCCGGGGAAACACC. Translation gives CASSLVRGNT. The whole CDR3 sequence is CASSLVRGNTIYF.

Details on this clone: With the read ending 3 residues before the CDR3 end, the germline J gene is used to fill in that end. The V call is TRBV7-3, the J call TRBJ1-6; 7 nucleotides line up with TRBD1. In germline, CDR1 is SGHTA, CDR2 FQGTGA. CDR3 size: 14 residues. J gave up 7 bases and V 5 bases, and 5 bases lay outside the gene matches. Incomplete CDR3 DNA: TGTGCCAGCAGCCAAGGGACAGAGAATTCACCC. It is translated as CASSQGTENSP. The full CDR3 is CASSQGTENSPLHF. Using reference TRBV7-3 and TRBJ1-6 for the parts outside the CDR3, the full variable domain is GAGVSQTPSNKVTEKGKYVELRCDPISGHTALYWYRQSLGQGPEFLIYFQGTGAADDSGLPNDRFFAVRPEGSVSTLKIQRTERGDSAVYLCASSQGTENSPLHFGNGTRLTVT.

This clone appeared many times. The read stops 3 residues short of the end of the CDR3; the missing end is completed from the germline J gene. The genes are TRBV7-3 and TRBJ2-5, with D possibly TRBD2 on 6 matching bases. The ends were cut back, 1 base at V and 0 bases at J, with 6 bases in the middle. The length of the CDR3 is 14 residues. CDR1 and CDR2 from the germline V gene are SGHTA and FQGTGA. The covered CDR3 bases are TGTGCCAGCAGCTTAAGCGGGGACCAAGAGACC. This encodes CASSLSGDQET. Given in full, the CDR3 is CASSLSGDQETQYF.

This clone was counted a few times. The read terminates 3 residues before the CDR3 end, so the remaining end is supplied by the germline J gene. This sequence joins TRBV6-2 or TRBV6-3 and TRBJ2-7; TRBD1 aligns across 7 bases. V shed 2 bases and J 5 bases; nucleotides not matched to a gene: 15. The CDR3 extends over 17 amino acids. Germline V lookup: CDR1 MNHEY, CDR2 SVGEGT. Partial CDR3 DNA: TGTGCCAGCAGTTACGGGACAGCAATGGCCTACGGGGACGAG. This sequence encodes CASSYGTAMAYGDE. The complete CDR3 sequence is CASSYGTAMAYGDEQYF.

This clone came up a few times. The read gets to within 3 residues of the CDR3 end, and the germline J gene fills in the rest. The rearrangement uses TRBV19 and TRBJ1-3; 7 nucleotides line up with TRBD1. Germline V CDR1 and CDR2: LNHDA, SQIVND (reference sequence). The CDR3 sequence is 15 residues long. The V segment lost 5 bases and the J segment 2 bases; nucleotides outside the gene matches: 6. CDR3 residues: CASSPRGTAGNTIYF. CDR3 DNA, as far as it was read: TGTGCCAGTAGTCCTAGGGGGACAGCTGGAAACACC.

The table lists this clone with many counts. The read comes to an end 3 residues before the CDR3 does, leaving the germline J gene to fill in the end. The chain carries TRBV30 and TRBJ2-1; D call uncertain. The CDR3 length is 12 residues. CDR1 GTSNPN and CDR2 SVGIG come from the germline V gene (reference sequence). V gave up 0 bases and J gave up 7 bases, with 7 bases separating them. CDR3 bases read: TGTGCCTGGAGTGTAGCCGGGAATGAG. Its translation is CAWSVAGNE. The whole CDR3 protein reads CAWSVAGNEQFF.

This clone was counted only a few times. Coverage ceases 3 residues before the CDR3 finishes, and the germline J gene fills in the end. This chain uses TRBV19 with TRBJ2-1; 8 bases match TRBD2. V lost 8 bases, J lost 9 bases, and 12 bases stayed unmatched. The CDR3 covers 14 residues. In germline, CDR1 is LNHDA, CDR2 SQIVND (reference sequence). CDR3: CASGTRTPPFEQFF. The sequenced CDR3 bases are TGTGCCAGTGGGACTAGGACCCCTCCATTTGAG.

This clone appeared a few times. Sequence at one end of the junction differs from germline and may be a read error. The missing CDR3 end, 3 residues past where the read stops, is filled in from the germline J gene. The V call is TRBV7-7, the J call TRBJ2-5; D may be TRBD2 (5 bases). There are 14 residues in the CDR3. The germline gives CDR1 SSHAT, CDR2 FNYEAQ (reference sequence). CDR3 DNA, as far as it was read: TGTGCTAGCAGTCCCGGACTCTTTAAAGAGACC. Translating it yields CASSPGLFKET. The whole CDR3 sequence is CASSPGLFKETQYF.

This clone has ten or more counts. Coverage ceases 3 residues before the CDR3 finishes, and the germline J gene fills in the end. Other DNA variants within this sample encode the same CDR3. The chain is built from TRBV7-9 and TRBJ1-3, with a weak D call TRBD1 (5 bases). The CDR3 is 14 residues long. V lost 4 bases, J lost 0 bases, and 7 bases lay in between. In germline, CDR1 is SEHNR, CDR2 FQNEAQ (reference sequence). CDR3 region: CASSSQGSGNTIYF. The sequenced CDR3 bases are TGTGCCAGCAGCTCCCAGGGCTCTGGAAACACC.

This clone showed up just a few times. The read terminates 3 residues ahead of where the CDR3 ends, so the germline J gene completes it. V is TRBV7-6 and J is TRBJ2-1; 9 bases match TRBD2. The CDR3 contains 16 residues. The germline V gene encodes CDR1 SGHVS and CDR2 FNYEAQ. V trimming: 4 bases; J trimming: 5 bases; junction bases outside the gene matches: 9. The CDR3 DNA, read in part, is TGTGCCAGCAGCTCCCCCTCTAGCGGGGACCACAATGAG. Translated, it gives CASSSPSSGDHNE. The full CDR3 sequence reads CASSSPSSGDHNEQFF.

This clone was seen a handful of times. CDR3 protein: CASSDGGVSYNEQFF. Partial CDR3 DNA: TGTGCCAGCAGCGATGGCGGGGTAAGCTACAATGAG. The chain employs TRBV11-3 and TRBJ2-1; D possibly corresponds to TRBD2 (6 bases). The read stops 3 residues short of the end of the CDR3; the missing end is completed from the germline J gene. V dropped 5 bases and J dropped 3 bases, with 14 bases sitting between them. The CDR3 runs 15 residues. Germline V gene sequence: CDR1 SGHNT, CDR2 YENEEA.

This clone has a handful of counts. The CDR3 end is not reached by the read, which stops 3 residues before it; the germline J gene fills it in. The chain links TRBV20-1 to TRBJ2-5, with D possibly being TRBD2 (6 bases). Between the trimmed V and J ends, which lost 0 bases and 5 bases, there was a span of 13 bases. CDR3 length: 14 residues. From germline, CDR1 is DFQATT and CDR2 SNEGSKA (reference sequence). Partial CDR3 DNA: TGCAGTGCTAGAGATCTGGCGGGGAGGGAGACC. This encodes CSARDLAGRET. The entire CDR3 sequence reads CSARDLAGRETQYF.

A few counts support this clone. The CDR3 goes on 3 residues after the read ends, and that part is filled in from the germline J gene. The V gene is TRBV18, the J gene TRBJ2-7; 8 nucleotides align to TRBD1. Germline assignment: CDR1 KGHSH and CDR2 LQKENI. This CDR3 is 16 amino acids long. Unmatched junction bases numbered 10, after V lost 4 bases and J lost 2 bases. The sequenced part of the CDR3 DNA is TGTGCCAGCTCACTCGGCACAGGGGGTAGAACCTACGAG. Translated, it gives CASSLGTGGRTYE. In full, the CDR3 is CASSLGTGGRTYEQYF.

This clone was seen a handful of times. Read data end 3 residues before the CDR3 end; the end is taken from the germline J gene. This same CDR3 is encoded by further DNA sequences in the sample. The chain couples TRBV7-6 to TRBJ2-3; 9 nucleotides match TRBD1. Trimming cost V 2 bases and J 4 bases; bases outside gene matches: 4. Germline CDR1 is SGHVS and CDR2 is FNYEAQ. The CDR3 contains 15 residues. CDR3 loop: CASSLSGQGSDTQYF. The sequenced part of the CDR3 DNA is TGTGCCAGCAGCTTATCGGGACAGGGATCAGATACG.

The CDR3 sequence: CASSPWTRELGTQYF. CDR3 DNA, as far as it was read: TGTGCCAGCAGCCCGTGGACACGGGAATTGGGTACG. The rearrangement joins TRBV7-3 to TRBJ2-3; D tentatively reads TRBD1 or TRBD2 (5 bases each). From the germline J gene comes the end of the CDR3, since the read stops 3 residues before it. The CDR3 length is 15 residues. Germline V gene data show CDR1 as SGHTA and CDR2 as FQGTGA. The V and J ends lost 5 bases and 8 bases respectively, with 20 bases between them.

This clone appeared a few times. The CDR3 end is not reached by the read, which stops 3 residues before it; the germline J gene fills it in. This chain links TRBV7-2 with TRBJ2-2; 8 bases match TRBD2. Per germline, CDR1 SGHTA and CDR2 FQGNSA. Trimming cost V 3 bases and J 5 bases; bases outside gene matches: 2. The CDR3 extends over 14 amino acids. The sequenced part of the CDR3 DNA is TGTGCCAGCAGCTTCCAGCGGGGGACCGGGGAG. Translated: CASSFQRGTGE. The entire CDR3 is CASSFQRGTGELFF.

This clone has at least ten counts. The read is 3 residues too short to cover the CDR3 end, so that end is filled in from the germline J gene. At the DNA level, this CDR3 is encoded by other sequences in the same sample as well. This chain links TRBV7-9 with TRBJ2-7; 9 bases align to TRBD2. The CDR3 is 15 amino acids. Germline V gene data show CDR1 as SEHNR and CDR2 as FQNEAQ (reference sequence). Germline trimming cut 0 bases from V and 3 bases from J; bases unmatched to any gene: 3. The sequenced CDR3 bases are TGTGCCAGCAGCTTAGCGGCGGGGGGGCTCTACGAG. This gives the protein CASSLAAGGLYE. The whole CDR3 region reads CASSLAAGGLYEQYF.

Notes on this clone: The read ends 3 residues early relative to the CDR3; the germline J gene fills the gap. The V gene is TRBV7-3, the J gene TRBJ2-1; 11 nucleotides align to TRBD2. Per germline, CDR1 SGHTA and CDR2 FQGTGA. V trimming: 2 bases; J trimming: 5 bases; junction bases outside the gene matches: 5. CDR3 size: 16 residues. This CDR3 reads CASSLRGTSGNNEQFF. The covered CDR3 bases are TGTGCCAGCAGCTTACGAGGGACTAGCGGAAACAATGAG.

This clone was seen repeatedly, ten times or more. The missing CDR3 end, 3 residues past where the read stops, is filled in from the germline J gene. The rearrangement uses TRBV11-2 and TRBJ2-2; TRBD1 matches 10 bases. J lost 6 bases, V lost 5 bases, and 6 bases had no gene match. The germline gives CDR1 SGHAT, CDR2 FQNNGV. This CDR3 region has 15 residues. This CDR3 reads CASSGGQGKAGELFF. CDR3 DNA, as far as it was read: TGTGCCAGCAGCGGGGGACAGGGGAAGGCCGGGGAG.